The rows below give T cell receptor beta chains drawn from one sample of a study of tumor and adjacent non-tumor tissue in lung cancer. TCRdb analysed the multiplex PCR reads with MiXCR anew, one entry per CDR3 protein. The data show roughly 67,000 distinct CDR3 sequences, with 65% to 80% seen just once and 45% held by the top ten. Sequenced input: distant non-tumor lung tissue. These receptors were taken from a man aged 55 to 70 with non-small cell lung cancer. CDR3s include the opening cysteine and the closing phenylalanine or tryptophan. Fields, in order: V gene, D gene, J gene, clone size, CDR3 protein, CDR3 DNA. The D gene is left open where the match is weak. Part of the rows lack a size; the others show once, few, many or a class for expanded clones.

TRBV12-3/TRBV12-4	.	TRBJ2-1	.	CVSSFPQREHNEQFF	TGTGTAAGCAGTTTCCCTCAACGGGAGCACAATGAGCAGTTCTTC
TRBV12-3/TRBV12-4	.	TRBJ2-1	once	CASSSGGRAHEQFF	TGTGCCAGCAGTTCTGGGGGGAGAGCCCATGAACAGTTCTTC
TRBV5-6	.	TRBJ2-7	.	CTSSFGTDSYEQYF	TGTACCAGCAGCTTTGGAACAGACTCCTACGAGCAATACTTC
TRBV2	TRBD2	TRBJ2-1	.	CASNPRGGKQFF	TGTGCCAGCAATCCCCGGGGGGGCAAGCAGTTCTTC
TRBV6-1	TRBD1	TRBJ2-7	.	CASSEGTGAYEQHF	TGTGCCAGCAGTGAGGGGACAGGAGCCTACGAGCAGCATTTC
TRBV6-2/TRBV6-3	.	TRBJ2-1	.	CANSYNIRGTFPPGQFF	TGTGCCAACAGTTACAATATACGCGGGACTTTCCCCCCTGGGCAGTTCTTC
TRBV6-5	TRBD2	TRBJ2-1	few	CVSSYSPLAGVYNEQFF	TGTGTCAGCAGTTACTCGCCCCTCGCGGGAGTCTACAACGAGCAGTTCTTC
TRBV6-1	.	TRBJ2-7	.	CASNGDSYQQYF	TGTGCCAGCAACGGCGACTCCTACCAGCAATACTTC
TRBV7-9	.	TRBJ2-2	.	CASTGKVTGELLF	TGTGCCAGCACCGGGAAGGTCACCGGGGAGCTGTTGTTT
TRBV6-1	.	TRBJ1-5	.	CASSERGATNQPQHF	TGTGCCAGCAGTGAAAGGGGGGCGACCAATCAGCCTCAACATTTT
TRBV29-1	.	TRBJ2-5	.	CSVETALRQETQYF	TGCAGCGTTGAAACGGCCTTACGTCAAGAGACCCAGTACTTC
TRBV6-5	.	TRBJ1-2	many	CASSYTIGDYGYTF	TGTGCCAGCAGTTACACGATTGGGGACTATGGCTACACCTTC
TRBV11-1	.	TRBJ2-5	few	CASSKDTYQGTQYF	TGTGCCAGCAGTAAAGACACCTACCAAGGGACCCAGTACTTC
TRBV4-1	.	TRBJ2-1	.	CASSQEFNYNEQFF	TGCGCCAGCAGCCAGGAATTCAACTACAATGAGCAGTTCTTC
TRBV6-1	.	TRBJ2-6	.	CASSSQGSGANFLTF	TGTGCCAGCAGTTCCCAGGGGTCTGGGGCCAACTTCCTGACTTTC
TRBV5-6	.	TRBJ2-7	.	CASSLEQGSYEQYF	TGTGCCAGCAGCTTGGAGCAGGGATCCTACGAGCAGTACTTC
TRBV11-2	.	TRBJ2-5	.	CANSTSEGQETQYF	TGTGCCAACAGCACATCCGAAGGGCAAGAGACCCAGTACTTC
TRBV11-1	.	TRBJ2-2	.	CASLRQGGTRELFF	TGTGCCAGCCTACGACAGGGAGGAACCCGGGAGCTGTTTTTT
TRBV6-2/TRBV6-3	TRBD2	TRBJ2-7	.	CTISSGLAGVVISSYEQYF	TGCACCATCAGTTCCGGACTAGCGGGAGTTGTAATTAGTTCCTACGAGCAGTACTTC
TRBV6-1	.	TRBJ2-2	.	CTSTPSPHRANTGELFF	TGTACCAGCACTCCCAGCCCACACCGGGCGAACACCGGGGAGCTGTTTTTT
TRBV6-1	.	TRBJ2-2	.	CASSEGLDTEEMFF	TGTGCCAGCAGTGAAGGGCTAGACACCGAGGAGATGTTTTTT
TRBV20-1	TRBD2	TRBJ2-1	.	CSTRNQRTSYEQFF	TGCAGTACTAGAAACCAACGGACTAGCTATGAGCAGTTCTTC
TRBV13	.	TRBJ1-2	few	CASSLGLMPGYRGHTF	TGTGCCAGCAGCTTAGGCCTAATGCCGGGGTACCGGGGCCACACCTTC
TRBV11-1	.	TRBJ2-7	.	CASLNIYGEQYF	TGTGCCAGCTTAAATATTTACGGCGAGCAGTACTTC
TRBV6-1	.	TRBJ2-4	.	CATRGAVEDIQYF	TGCGCCACACGGGGGGCTGTAGAAGACATTCAGTACTTC
TRBV29-1	TRBD2	TRBJ2-2	many	CSVEDEGTSGSFPGELFF	TGCAGCGTTGAAGATGAAGGAACTAGCGGGAGTTTTCCCGGGGAGCTGTTTTTT
TRBV29-1	.	TRBJ1-1	.	CSALKQRNTEAFF	TGCAGCGCCCTCAAACAGAGGAACACTGAAGCTTTCTTT
TRBV6-5	TRBD2	TRBJ2-1	.	CTSSWAGVNEQFF	TGTACAAGCAGTTGGGCGGGAGTCAATGAACAGTTCTTC
TRBV11-1	TRBD2	TRBJ2-1	.	CVSERWEGHGEQFF	TGTGTCAGCGAAAGGTGGGAGGGCCATGGTGAGCAGTTCTTC
TRBV29-1	.	TRBJ1-1	.	CIVARQNTEAFF	TGCATCGTTGCAAGGCAGAACACTGAAGCTTTCTTC
TRBV29-1	.	TRBJ2-5	.	CRVEEPSDETQYF	TGCAGGGTTGAAGAACCGAGTGATGAGACCCAGTACTTC
TRBV7-9	.	TRBJ1-6	.	CASSQAGNSPLHF	TGTGCCAGCAGCCAGGCCGGAAATTCACCCCTCCACTTT
TRBV11-1	.	TRBJ1-1	.	CASSIATGAEVFF	TGTGCCAGCAGCATAGCGACGGGGGCTGAAGTTTTCTTT
TRBV20-1	.	TRBJ2-1	few	CSAGGPNNDQFF	TGTAGTGCTGGGGGACCGAACAATGACCAGTTCTTC
TRBV4-2	TRBD1	TRBJ2-2	once	CASSPIAGGTGGDTGELFF	TGTGCCAGCAGCCCAATAGCTGGAGGGACAGGAGGGGACACCGGGGAGCTGTTTTTT
TRBV6-5	.	TRBJ1-1	.	CANSYGDQVSTEAFF	TGTGCCAACAGTTACGGCGATCAGGTGTCCACAGAAGCTTTCTTT
TRBV14	TRBD1	TRBJ2-4	many	CASSPTGANIQYF	TGTGCCAGCAGCCCTACAGGGGCGAACATTCAGTACTTC
TRBV6-5	.	TRBJ2-3	.	CASRVTDTQYF	TGTGCCAGCAGAGTCACAGATACGCAGTATTTT
TRBV24-1	.	TRBJ2-2	.	CTTSDFRDTRELFF	TGTACCACCAGTGATTTCAGGGACACCAGGGAGCTGTTTTTT
TRBV4-1	.	TRBJ1-1	.	CASSQVPENTEDFF	TGTGCCAGCAGCCAAGTCCCAGAGAACACTGAAGATTTCTTT
TRBV2	.	TRBJ2-3	.	CASSETVRDTQYF	TGTGCCAGCAGTGAAACCGTCAGAGATACGCAGTATTTT
TRBV10-2	.	TRBJ2-1	.	CASGESEGEGSEQFF	TGCGCCAGTGGTGAGTCGGAGGGGGAGGGTAGTGAGCAGTTCTTC
TRBV28	.	TRBJ2-1	.	CASSFPRLVGDHEQFF	TGTGCCAGCAGTTTTCCCCGACTAGTGGGAGACCATGAACAGTTCTTC
TRBV10-1	.	TRBJ2-6	.	CASCEGRSGANVLTF	TGCGCCAGCTGTGAAGGGCGGTCTGGGGCCAACGTCTTGACTTTC
TRBV11-3	.	TRBJ2-3	.	CASSTGLEDSTDTKYF	TGTGCCAGCAGTACCGGGCTAGAAGATAGCACAGATACGAAGTATTTT
TRBV29-1	.	TRBJ2-1	.	CSARPVAEKGNEQLF	TGCAGCGCACGTCCTGTAGCAGAAAAAGGGAATGAGCAGCTCTTC
TRBV7-9	.	TRBJ1-2	many	CASSLSSVLASYTF	TGTGCCAGCAGCTTAAGTTCAGTCTTGGCTAGCTACACCTTC